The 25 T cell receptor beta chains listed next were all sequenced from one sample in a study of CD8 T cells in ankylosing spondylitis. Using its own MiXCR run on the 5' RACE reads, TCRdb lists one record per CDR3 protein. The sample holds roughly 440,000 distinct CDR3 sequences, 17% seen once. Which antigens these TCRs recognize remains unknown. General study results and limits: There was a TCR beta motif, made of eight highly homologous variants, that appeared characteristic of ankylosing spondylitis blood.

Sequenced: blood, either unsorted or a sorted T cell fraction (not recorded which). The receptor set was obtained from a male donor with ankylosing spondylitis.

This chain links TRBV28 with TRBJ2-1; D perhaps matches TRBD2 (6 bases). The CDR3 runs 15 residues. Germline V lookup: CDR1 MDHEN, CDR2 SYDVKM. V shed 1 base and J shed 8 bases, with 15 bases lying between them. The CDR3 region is CASSLYGGIPYEQFF. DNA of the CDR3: TGTGCCAGCAGTTTATACGGGGGTATTCCCTATGAGCAGTTCTTC.

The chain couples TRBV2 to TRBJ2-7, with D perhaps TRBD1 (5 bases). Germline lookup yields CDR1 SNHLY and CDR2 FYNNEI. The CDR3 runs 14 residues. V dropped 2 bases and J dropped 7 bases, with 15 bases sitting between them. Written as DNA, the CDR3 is TGTGCCAGCAGTGAACTAGGGCAGGGCGAAGAGCAGTACTTC. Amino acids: CASSELGQGEEQYF.

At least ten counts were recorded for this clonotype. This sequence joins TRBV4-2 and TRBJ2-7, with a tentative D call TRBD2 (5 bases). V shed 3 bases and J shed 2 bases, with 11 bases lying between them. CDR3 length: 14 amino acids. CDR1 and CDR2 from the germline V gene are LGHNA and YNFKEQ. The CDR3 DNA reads TGTGCCAGCAGCCAGCCCGGGGAGACCTACGAGCAGTACTTC. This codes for CASSQPGETYEQYF.

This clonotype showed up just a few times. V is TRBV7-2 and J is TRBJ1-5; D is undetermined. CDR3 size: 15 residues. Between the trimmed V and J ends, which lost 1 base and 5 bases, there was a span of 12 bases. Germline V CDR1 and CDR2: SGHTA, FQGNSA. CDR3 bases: TGTGCCAGCAGCTTAGGGTCGTTTACCCATCAGCCCCAGCATTTT. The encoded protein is CASSLGSFTHQPQHF.

In nucleotides, the CDR3 is TGTGCCAGCAGCGTAGGTGGGACTAAAAACTACGAGCAGTACTTC. Encoded protein: CASSVGGTKNYEQYF. The V and J genes are TRBV9 and TRBJ2-7, with 7 bases lining up with TRBD2. This CDR3 spans 15 amino acids. Germline V gives CDR1 SGDLS, CDR2 YYNGEE. The V segment lost 0 bases and the J segment 3 bases; nucleotides outside the gene matches: 6.

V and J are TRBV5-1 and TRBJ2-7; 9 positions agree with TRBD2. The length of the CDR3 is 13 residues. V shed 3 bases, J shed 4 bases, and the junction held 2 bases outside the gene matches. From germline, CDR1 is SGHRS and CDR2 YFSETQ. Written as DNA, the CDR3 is TGCGCCAGCAGCTACACTAGCGGGTACGAGCAGTACTTC. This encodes CASSYTSGYEQYF. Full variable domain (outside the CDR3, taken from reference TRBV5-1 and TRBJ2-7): KAGVTQTPRYLIKTRGQQVTLSCSPISGHRSVSWYQQTPGQGLQFLFEYFSETQRNKGNFPGRFSGRQFSNSRSEMNVSTLELGDSALYLCASSYTSGYEQYFGPGTRLTVT.

In nucleotides, the CDR3 is TGTGCCAGCAGCCAGGGTGGAGGTGACACTGAAGCTTTCTTT. The encoded protein is CASSQGGGDTEAFF. The chain couples TRBV3-1 to TRBJ1-1; no definite D call. This CDR3 spans 14 amino acids. V was pared by 3 bases and J by 3 bases, with 11 bases between. CDR1 LGHDT and CDR2 YNNKEL come from the germline V gene (reference sequence).

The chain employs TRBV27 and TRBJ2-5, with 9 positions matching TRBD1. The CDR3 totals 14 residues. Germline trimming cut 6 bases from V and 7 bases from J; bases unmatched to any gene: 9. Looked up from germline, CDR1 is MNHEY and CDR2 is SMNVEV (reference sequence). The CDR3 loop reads CASRPKTGGGTQYF. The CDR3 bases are TGTGCCAGCAGGCCCAAGACAGGGGGTGGGACCCAGTACTTC.

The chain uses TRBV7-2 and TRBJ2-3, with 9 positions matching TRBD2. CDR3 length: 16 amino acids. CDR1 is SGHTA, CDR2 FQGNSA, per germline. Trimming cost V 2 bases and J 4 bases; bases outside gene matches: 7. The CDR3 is CASSLFTSGFSDTQYF. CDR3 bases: TGTGCCAGCAGCTTATTCACTAGCGGGTTCTCAGATACGCAGTATTTT.

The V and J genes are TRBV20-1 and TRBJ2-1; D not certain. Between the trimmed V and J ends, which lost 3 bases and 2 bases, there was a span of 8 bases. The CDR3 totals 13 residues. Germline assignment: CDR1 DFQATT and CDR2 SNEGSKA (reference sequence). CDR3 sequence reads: CSASYKPYNEQFF. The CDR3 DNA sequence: TGCAGTGCTAGCTACAAGCCCTACAATGAGCAGTTCTTC.

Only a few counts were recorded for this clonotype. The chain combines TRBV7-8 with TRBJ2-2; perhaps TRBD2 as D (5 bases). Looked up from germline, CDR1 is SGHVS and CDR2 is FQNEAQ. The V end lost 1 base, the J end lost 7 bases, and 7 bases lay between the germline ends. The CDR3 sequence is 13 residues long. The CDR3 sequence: CASSLVGSGELFF. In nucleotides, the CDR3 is TGTGCCAGCAGCTTAGTAGGGAGCGGGGAGCTGTTTTTT. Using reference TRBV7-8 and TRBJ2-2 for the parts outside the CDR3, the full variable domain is GAGVSQSPRYKVAKRGQDVALRCDPISGHVSLFWYQQALGQGPEFLTYFQNEAQLDKSGLPSDRFFAERPEGSVSTLKIQRTQQEDSAVYLCASSLVGSGELFFGEGSRLTVL.

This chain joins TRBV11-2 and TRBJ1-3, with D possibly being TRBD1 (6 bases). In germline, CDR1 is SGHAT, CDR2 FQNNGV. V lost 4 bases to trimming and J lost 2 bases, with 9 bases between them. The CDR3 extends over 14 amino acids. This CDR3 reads CASSSGATGNTIYF. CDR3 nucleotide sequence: TGTGCCAGCAGCTCAGGGGCGACTGGAAACACCATATATTTT.

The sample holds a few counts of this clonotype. CDR3 DNA: TGTGCCAGCAGCCGGCGGGCGAACACCGGGGAGCTGTTTTTT. The encoded protein is CASSRRANTGELFF. The rearrangement links TRBV7-3 to TRBJ2-2; TRBD2 might be the D (5 bases). The CDR3 consists of 14 residues. Trimming left V 5 bases short and J 0 bases short, with 7 bases between. Germline values: CDR1 SGHTA, CDR2 FQGTGA.

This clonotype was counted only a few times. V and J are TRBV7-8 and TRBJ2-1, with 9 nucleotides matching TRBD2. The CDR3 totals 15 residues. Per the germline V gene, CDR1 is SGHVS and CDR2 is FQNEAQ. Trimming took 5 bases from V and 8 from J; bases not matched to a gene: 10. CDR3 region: CASSLSDSGSDEQFF. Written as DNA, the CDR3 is TGTGCCAGCAGCCTTAGTGATAGCGGGAGCGATGAGCAGTTCTTC. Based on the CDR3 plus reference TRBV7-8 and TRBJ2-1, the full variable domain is GAGVSQSPRYKVAKRGQDVALRCDPISGHVSLFWYQQALGQGPEFLTYFQNEAQLDKSGLPSDRFFAERPEGSVSTLKIQRTQQEDSAVYLCASSLSDSGSDEQFFGPGTRLTVL.

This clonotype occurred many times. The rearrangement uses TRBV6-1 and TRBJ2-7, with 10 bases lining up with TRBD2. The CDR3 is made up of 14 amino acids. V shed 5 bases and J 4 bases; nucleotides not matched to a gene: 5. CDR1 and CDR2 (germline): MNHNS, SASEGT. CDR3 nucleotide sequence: TGTGCCAGCAGTCTAGCGGGAGCAGCATACGAGCAGTACTTC. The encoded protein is CASSLAGAAYEQYF.

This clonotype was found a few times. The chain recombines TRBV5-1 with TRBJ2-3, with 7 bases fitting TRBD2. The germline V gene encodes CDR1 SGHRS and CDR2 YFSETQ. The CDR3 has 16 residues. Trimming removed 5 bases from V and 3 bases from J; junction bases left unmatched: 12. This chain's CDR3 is CASRSAGGSWTDTQYF. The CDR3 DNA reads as TGCGCCAGCAGATCGGCGGGCGGGAGTTGGACAGATACGCAGTATTTT.

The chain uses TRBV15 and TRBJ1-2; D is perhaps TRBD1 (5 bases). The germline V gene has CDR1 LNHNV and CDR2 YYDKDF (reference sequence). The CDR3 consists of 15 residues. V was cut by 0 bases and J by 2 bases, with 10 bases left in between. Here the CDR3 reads CATSRDLGENYGYTF. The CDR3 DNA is TGTGCCACCAGCAGAGATCTAGGGGAGAACTATGGCTACACCTTC.

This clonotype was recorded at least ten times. CDR3 coding DNA: TGCGCCAGCAGCTTGGGAGGCGGCAATCAGCCCCAGCATTTT. This gives the protein CASSLGGGNQPQHF. This chain uses TRBV5-1 with TRBJ1-5; D is unclear. CDR1 and CDR2 (germline): SGHRS, YFSETQ. The CDR3 is 14 residues long. V was pared by 0 bases and J by 2 bases, with 6 bases between.

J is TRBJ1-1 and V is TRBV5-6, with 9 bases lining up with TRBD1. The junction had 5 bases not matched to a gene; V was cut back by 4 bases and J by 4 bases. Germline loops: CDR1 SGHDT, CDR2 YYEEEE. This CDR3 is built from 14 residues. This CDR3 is CASSPGQGITEAFF. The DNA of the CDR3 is TGTGCCAGCAGCCCAGGACAGGGGATCACTGAAGCTTTCTTT.

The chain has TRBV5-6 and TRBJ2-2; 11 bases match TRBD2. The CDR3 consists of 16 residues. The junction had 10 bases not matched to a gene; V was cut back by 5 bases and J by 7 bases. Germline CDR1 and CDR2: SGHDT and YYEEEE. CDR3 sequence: CASRTLAGAGGGELFF. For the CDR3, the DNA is TGTGCCAGCAGAACACTAGCGGGGGCCGGAGGCGGGGAGCTGTTTTTT. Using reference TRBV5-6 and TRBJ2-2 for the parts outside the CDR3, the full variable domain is DAGVTQSPTHLIKTRGQQVTLRCSPKSGHDTVSWYQQALGQGPQFIFQYYEEEERQRGNFPDRFSGHQFPNYSSELNVNALLLGDSALYLCASRTLAGAGGGELFFGEGSRLTVL.

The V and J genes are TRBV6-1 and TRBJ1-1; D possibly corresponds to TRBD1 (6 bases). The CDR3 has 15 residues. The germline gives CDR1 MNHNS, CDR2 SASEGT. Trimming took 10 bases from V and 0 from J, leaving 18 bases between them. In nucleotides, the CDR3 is TGTGCCACCCGCCTCGAAGGGGGAATGAACACTGAAGCTTTCTTT. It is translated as CATRLEGGMNTEAFF.

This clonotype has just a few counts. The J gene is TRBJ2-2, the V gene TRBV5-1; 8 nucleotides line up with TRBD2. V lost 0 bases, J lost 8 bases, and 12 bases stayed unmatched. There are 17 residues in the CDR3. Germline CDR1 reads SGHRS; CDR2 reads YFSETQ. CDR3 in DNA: TGCGCCAGCAGCTTGGTGGCAATTCCCAGCGGGAGAGGGGAGCTGTTTTTT. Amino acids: CASSLVAIPSGRGELFF.

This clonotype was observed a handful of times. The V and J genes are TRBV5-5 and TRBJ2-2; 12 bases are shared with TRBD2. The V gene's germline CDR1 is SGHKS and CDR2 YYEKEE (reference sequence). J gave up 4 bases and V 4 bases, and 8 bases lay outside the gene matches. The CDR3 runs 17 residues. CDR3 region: CASSRLTSGSFTGELFF. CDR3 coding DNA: TGTGCCAGCAGCCGTCTGACTAGCGGGAGTTTCACCGGGGAGCTGTTTTTT.

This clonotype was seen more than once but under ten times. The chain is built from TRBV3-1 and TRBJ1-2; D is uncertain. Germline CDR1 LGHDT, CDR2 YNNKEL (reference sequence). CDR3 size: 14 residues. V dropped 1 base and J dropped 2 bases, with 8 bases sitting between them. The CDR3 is CASSQGRENYGYTF. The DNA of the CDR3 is TGTGCCAGCAGCCAAGGGCGGGAGAACTATGGCTACACCTTC.

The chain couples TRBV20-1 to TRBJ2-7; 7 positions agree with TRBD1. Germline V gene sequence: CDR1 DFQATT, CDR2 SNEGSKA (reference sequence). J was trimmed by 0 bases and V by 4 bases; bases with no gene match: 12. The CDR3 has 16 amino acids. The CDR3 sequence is CSANRGRSISSYEQYF. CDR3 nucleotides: TGCAGTGCTAACAGGGGCCGCTCGATTAGCTCCTACGAGCAGTACTTC.